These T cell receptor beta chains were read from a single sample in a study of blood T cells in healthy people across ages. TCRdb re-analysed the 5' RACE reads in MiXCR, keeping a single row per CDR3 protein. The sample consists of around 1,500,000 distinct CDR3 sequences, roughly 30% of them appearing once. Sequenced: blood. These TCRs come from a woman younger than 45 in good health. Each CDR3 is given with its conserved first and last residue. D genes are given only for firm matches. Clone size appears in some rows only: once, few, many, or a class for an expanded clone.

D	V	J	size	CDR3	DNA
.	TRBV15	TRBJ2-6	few	CATSRPSAGANVLTF	TGTGCCACCAGCCGCCCCAGCGCCGGGGCCAACGTCCTGACTTTC
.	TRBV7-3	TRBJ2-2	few	CASSLNPGLRTGELFF	TGTGCCAGCAGCTTAAATCCAGGTTTGAGGACCGGGGAGCTGTTTTTT
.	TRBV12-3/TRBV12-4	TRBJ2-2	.	CASSWRGSGELFF	TGTGCCAGCAGTTGGAGGGGATCCGGGGAGCTGTTTTTT
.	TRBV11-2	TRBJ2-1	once	CASSTRPGSGSYNEQFF	TGTGCCAGCAGCACCCGGCCGGGGAGCGGGTCCTACAATGAGCAGTTCTTC
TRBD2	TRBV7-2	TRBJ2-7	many	CASSSVPAGYEQYF	TGTGCCAGCAGCTCCGTCCCAGCGGGGTACGAGCAGTACTTC
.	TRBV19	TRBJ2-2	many	CASPGSTGELFF	TGTGCCAGCCCTGGGAGCACCGGGGAGCTGTTTTTT
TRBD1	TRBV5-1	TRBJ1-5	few	CASSSGTGLQPQHF	TGCGCCAGCAGCAGCGGGACAGGGTTACAGCCCCAGCATTTT
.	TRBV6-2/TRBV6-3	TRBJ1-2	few	CASRYSYSGNYGYTF	TGTGCCAGCAGGTACTCCTACAGTGGCAACTATGGCTACACCTTC
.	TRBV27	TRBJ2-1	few	CASSFWAGANEQFF	TGTGCCAGCAGTTTTTGGGCAGGGGCCAATGAGCAGTTCTTC
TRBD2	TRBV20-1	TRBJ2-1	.	CSASAGGRALNEQFF	TGCAGTGCTAGTGCTGGCGGGAGGGCCTTGAATGAGCAGTTCTTC
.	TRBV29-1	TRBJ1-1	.	CSVARTENTEAFF	TGCAGCGTTGCCCGGACAGAGAACACTGAAGCTTTCTTT
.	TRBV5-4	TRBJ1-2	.	CASSLGGEPYGYTF	TGTGCCAGCAGCTTGGGAGGGGAACCCTATGGCTACACCTTC
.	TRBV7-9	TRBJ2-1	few	CASSPELRQQFF	TGTGCCAGCAGTCCCGAGCTTAGACAGCAGTTCTTC
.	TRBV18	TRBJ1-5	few	CASSQGAQQPRHF	TGTGCCAGCTCCCAAGGGGCGCAACAGCCCCGGCATTTT
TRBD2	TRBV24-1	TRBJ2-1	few	CATSDTFWHGGSGEEQFF	TGTGCCACCAGTGACACCTTCTGGCACGGGGGGAGTGGTGAAGAGCAGTTCTTC
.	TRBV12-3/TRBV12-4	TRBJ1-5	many	CASSRGENQPQHF	TGTGCCAGCAGTAGGGGAGAGAATCAGCCCCAGCATTTT